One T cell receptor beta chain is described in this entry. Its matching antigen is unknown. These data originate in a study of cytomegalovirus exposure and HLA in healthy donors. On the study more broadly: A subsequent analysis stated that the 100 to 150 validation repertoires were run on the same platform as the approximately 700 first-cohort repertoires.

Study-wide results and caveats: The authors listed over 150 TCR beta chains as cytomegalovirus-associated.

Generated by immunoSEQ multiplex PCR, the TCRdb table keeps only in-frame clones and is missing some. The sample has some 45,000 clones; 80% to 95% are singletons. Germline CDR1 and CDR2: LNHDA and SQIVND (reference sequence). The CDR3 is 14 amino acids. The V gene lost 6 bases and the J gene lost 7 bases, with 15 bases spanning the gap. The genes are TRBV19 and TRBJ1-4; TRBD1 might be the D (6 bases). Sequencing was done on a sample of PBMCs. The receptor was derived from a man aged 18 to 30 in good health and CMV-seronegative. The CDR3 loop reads CASRSGGAGEKLFF. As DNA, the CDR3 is TGTGCCAGTAGGAGCGGGGGCGCGGGTGAAAAACTGTTTTTT.